Given below is one T cell receptor (beta chain) in context. Its antigen is still unknown. Each sample had at least 6 million PBMCs isolated. The data were obtained in a study of blood T cells in healthy people across ages. Study results and limitations: Among long-lived donors, naive CD4+ cells were more numerous and diversity higher than in aged donors.

Together with a sample-barcoded 5' primer, a J-beta primer mix was included in a second PCR lasting roughly 6 to 12 cycles. Every individual sample yielded 2.5 million or more paired-end reads (each containing CDR3). TCRdb re-called the 5' RACE reads through MiXCR, storing one row per CDR3 protein. This table holds 1.5 million to 1.8 million distinct CDR3 sequences, roughly two fifths found once. The sample was blood. This TCR derives from a woman between 18 and 29 years old in good health.

CDR3 sequence: CASSPSRSHEQYF. In DNA, the CDR3 is TGTGCCAGCAGTCCCAGTCGGAGTCACGAGCAGTACTTC. The J gene is TRBJ2-7, the V gene TRBV6-1; D gene unclear. Trimming pared 5 bases from V and 5 bases from J, leaving 13 bases between. CDR1 is MNHNS and CDR2 is SASEGT in the germline V gene. The CDR3 totals 13 residues.